Listed below are T cell receptor beta chains from one sample, sequenced in a study of T cells in Graves' hyperthyroidism and ophthalmopathy. TCRdb re-derived calls from the multiplex PCR reads in MiXCR, one entry per CDR3 protein. There are approximately 590,000 distinct CDR3 sequences in the sample; approximately 14% occur only once, and about 7% lies in the top ten. The specimen sequenced was blood. These receptors all stem from a woman younger than 45 with Graves' hyperthyroidism. Each CDR3 is given with its conserved first and last residue. D genes are given only for firm matches. The size of a clone is reported for some rows only, either as once, few or many, or as a class for expanded clones.

TRBV7-3	-	TRBJ1-1	many	TGTGCCAGCAGCTGGGGCGGTGGCACTGAAGCTTTCTTT	CASSWGGGTEAFF
TRBV6-2/TRBV6-3	-	TRBJ1-2	-	TGTGCCAGCACCCACCGACGGAACTCCTATGGCTACACCTTC	CASTHRRNSYGYTF
TRBV6-2/TRBV6-3	-	TRBJ2-7	many	TGTGCCAGCAGTAACCCAAGGGGGACGGAGCAGTACTTC	CASSNPRGTEQYF
TRBV27	-	TRBJ2-2	many	TGTGCCAGCAGGAGAGGCACCGGGGAGCTGTTTTTT	CASRRGTGELFF
TRBV11-2	-	TRBJ2-1	many	TGTGCCAGCAGCTTTGGGCCTAAGAATGAGCAGTTCTTC	CASSFGPKNEQFF
TRBV7-8	TRBD1	TRBJ2-1	-	TGTGCCAGCAGCTACCGGGACAGGTCTTACAATGAGCAGTTCTTC	CASSYRDRSYNEQFF
TRBV9	TRBD1	TRBJ2-3	many	TGTGCCAGCAGCGTCACCGGGACAGGGTTCACAGATACGCAGTATTTT	CASSVTGTGFTDTQYF
TRBV28	-	TRBJ2-1	many	TGTGCCAGCAGTTTACAAGGGGCCTCGGACAATGAGCAGTTCTTC	CASSLQGASDNEQFF
TRBV28	TRBD2	TRBJ2-1	many	TGTGCCAGCACCTCGCCCGGGACTAGGGGCAATGAGCAGTTCTTC	CASTSPGTRGNEQFF
TRBV6-2/TRBV6-3	-	TRBJ2-4	many	TGTGCCAGCAGCAACCCTGGACTCGGGGAGGCCAAAAACATTCAGTACTTC	CASSNPGLGEAKNIQYF
TRBV20-1	-	TRBJ2-1	many	TGCAGTGCCATCCGAACTAGCTACTCCTACAATGAGCAGTTCTTC	CSAIRTSYSYNEQFF